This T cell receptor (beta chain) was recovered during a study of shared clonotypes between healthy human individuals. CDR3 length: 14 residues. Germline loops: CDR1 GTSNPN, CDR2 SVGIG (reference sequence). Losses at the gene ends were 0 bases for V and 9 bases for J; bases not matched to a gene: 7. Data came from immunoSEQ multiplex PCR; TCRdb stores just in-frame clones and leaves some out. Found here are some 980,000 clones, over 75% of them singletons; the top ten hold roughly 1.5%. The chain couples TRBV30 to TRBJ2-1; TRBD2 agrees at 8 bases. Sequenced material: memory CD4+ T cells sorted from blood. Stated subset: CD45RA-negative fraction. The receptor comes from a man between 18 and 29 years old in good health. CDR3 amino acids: CAWSVQWTSLEQFF. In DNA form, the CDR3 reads TGTGCCTGGAGTGTACAATGGACTAGCCTTGAGCAGTTCTTC.